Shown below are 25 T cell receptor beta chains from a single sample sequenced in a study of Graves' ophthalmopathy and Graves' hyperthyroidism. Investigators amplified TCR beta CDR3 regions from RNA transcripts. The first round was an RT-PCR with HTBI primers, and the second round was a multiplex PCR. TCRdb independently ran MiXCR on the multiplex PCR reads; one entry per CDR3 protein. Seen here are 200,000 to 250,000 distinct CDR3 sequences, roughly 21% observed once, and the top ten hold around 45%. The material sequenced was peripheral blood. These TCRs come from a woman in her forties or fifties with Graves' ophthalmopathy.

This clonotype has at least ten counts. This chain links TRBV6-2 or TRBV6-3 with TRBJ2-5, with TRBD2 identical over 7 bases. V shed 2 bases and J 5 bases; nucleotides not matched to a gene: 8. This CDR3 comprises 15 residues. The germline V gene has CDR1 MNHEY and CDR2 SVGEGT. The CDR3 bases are TGTGCCAGCAGTTACCTGACTAGCCGAGGGGAGACCCAGTACTTC. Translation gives CASSYLTSRGETQYF.

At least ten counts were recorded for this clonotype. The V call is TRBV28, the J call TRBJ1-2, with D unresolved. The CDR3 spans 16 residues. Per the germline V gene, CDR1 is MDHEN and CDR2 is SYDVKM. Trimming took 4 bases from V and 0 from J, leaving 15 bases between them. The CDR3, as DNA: TGTGCCAGCAGTTCCTTCGCGTACCGAGCTAACTATGGCTACACCTTC. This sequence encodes CASSSFAYRANYGYTF.

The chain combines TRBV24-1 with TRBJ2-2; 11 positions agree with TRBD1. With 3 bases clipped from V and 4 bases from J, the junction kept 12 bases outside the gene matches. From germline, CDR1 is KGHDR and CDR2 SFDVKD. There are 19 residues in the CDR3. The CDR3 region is CATSDPGQGGLHPTGELFF. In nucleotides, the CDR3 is TGTGCCACCAGTGATCCGGGACAGGGGGGACTCCACCCCACCGGGGAGCTGTTTTTT.

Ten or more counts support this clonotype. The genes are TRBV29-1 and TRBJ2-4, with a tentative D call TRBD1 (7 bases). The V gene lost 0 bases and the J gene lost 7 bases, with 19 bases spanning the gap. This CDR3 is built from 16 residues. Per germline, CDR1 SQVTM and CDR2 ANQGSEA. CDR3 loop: CSVEDHSSTGRNIQYF. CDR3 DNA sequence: TGCAGCGTTGAAGATCATAGCTCGACAGGGAGGAACATTCAGTACTTC.

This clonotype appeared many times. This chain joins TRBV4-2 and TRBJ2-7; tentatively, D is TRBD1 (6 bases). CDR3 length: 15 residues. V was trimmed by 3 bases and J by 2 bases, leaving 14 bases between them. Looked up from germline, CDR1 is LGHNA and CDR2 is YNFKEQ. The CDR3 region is CASSQRGGEAYEQYF. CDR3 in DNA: TGTGCCAGCAGCCAGAGAGGGGGAGAGGCCTACGAGCAGTACTTC.

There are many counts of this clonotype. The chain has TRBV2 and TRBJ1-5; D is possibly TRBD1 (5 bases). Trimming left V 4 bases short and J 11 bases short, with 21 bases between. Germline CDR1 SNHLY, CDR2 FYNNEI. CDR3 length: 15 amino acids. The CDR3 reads CASSVLRGRGEAQHF. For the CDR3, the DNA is TGTGCCAGCAGTGTACTACGGGGCCGAGGGGAAGCCCAGCATTTT.

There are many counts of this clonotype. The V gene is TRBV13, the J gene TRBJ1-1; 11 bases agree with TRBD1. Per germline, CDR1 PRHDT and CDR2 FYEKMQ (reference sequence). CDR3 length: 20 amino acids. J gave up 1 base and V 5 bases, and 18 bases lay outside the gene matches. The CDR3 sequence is CASSPRGQGDWTTRNTEAFF. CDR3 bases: TGTGCCAGCAGCCCGCGGGGACAGGGGGATTGGACTACGAGGAACACTGAAGCTTTCTTT.

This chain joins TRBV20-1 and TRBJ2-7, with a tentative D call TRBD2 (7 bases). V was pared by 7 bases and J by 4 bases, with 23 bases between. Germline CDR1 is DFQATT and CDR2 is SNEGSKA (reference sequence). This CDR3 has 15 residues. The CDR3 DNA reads TGCAGTGTAGGGGGAGGGGGGAAGGCCGGGTACGAGCAGTACTTC. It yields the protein CSVGGGGKAGYEQYF.

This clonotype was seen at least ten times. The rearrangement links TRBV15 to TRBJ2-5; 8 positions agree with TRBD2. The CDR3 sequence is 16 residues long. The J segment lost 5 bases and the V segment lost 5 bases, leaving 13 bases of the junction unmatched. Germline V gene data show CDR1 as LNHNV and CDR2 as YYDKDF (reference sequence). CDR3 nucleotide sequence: TGTGCCACCAGCTTGTCCGGGACTAGGGGATCTGAGACCCAGTACTTC. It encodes CATSLSGTRGSETQYF.

The chain's CDR3 is CASSWGRVQPQHF. DNA for the CDR3: TGTGCCAGCAGTTGGGGTCGGGTTCAGCCCCAGCATTTT. V gene TRBV12-3 or TRBV12-4 combines with J gene TRBJ1-5; D unclear. The CDR3 length is 13 residues. Trimming stripped 4 bases from V and 6 bases from J, with 10 bases between.

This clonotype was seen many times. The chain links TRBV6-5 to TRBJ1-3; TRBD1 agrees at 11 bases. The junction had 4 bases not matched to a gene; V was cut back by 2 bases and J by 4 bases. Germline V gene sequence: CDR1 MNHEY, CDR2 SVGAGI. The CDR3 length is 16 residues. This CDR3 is CASSYRTGGTGNTIYF. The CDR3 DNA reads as TGTGCCAGCAGTTACCGGACAGGGGGCACAGGAAACACCATATATTTT.

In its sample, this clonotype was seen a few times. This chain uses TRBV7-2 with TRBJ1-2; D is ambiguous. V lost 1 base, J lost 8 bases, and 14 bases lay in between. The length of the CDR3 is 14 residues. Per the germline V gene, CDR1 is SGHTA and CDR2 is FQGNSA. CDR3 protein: CASSLVSGMDGYTF. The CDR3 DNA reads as TGTGCCAGCAGCTTAGTTTCTGGGATGGACGGCTACACCTTC.

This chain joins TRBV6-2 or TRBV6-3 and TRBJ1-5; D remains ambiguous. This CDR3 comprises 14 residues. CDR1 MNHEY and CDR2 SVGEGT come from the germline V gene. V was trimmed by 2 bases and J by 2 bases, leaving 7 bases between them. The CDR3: CASSYPDGNQPQHF. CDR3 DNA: TGTGCCAGCAGTTACCCGGACGGCAATCAGCCCCAGCATTTT.

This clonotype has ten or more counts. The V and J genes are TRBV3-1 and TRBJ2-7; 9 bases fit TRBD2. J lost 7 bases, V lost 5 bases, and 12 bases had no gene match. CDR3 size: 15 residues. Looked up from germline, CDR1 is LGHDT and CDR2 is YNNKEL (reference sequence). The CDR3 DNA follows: TGTGCCAGCAGCGCGACTAGCGGAGGGGTCTCTGAGCAGTACTTC. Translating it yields CASSATSGGVSEQYF.

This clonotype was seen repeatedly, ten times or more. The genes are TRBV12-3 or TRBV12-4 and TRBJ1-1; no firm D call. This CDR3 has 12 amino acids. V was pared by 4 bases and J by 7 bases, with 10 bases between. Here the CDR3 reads CASSSRLLEAFF. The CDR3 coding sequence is TGTGCCAGCAGTTCCCGGTTGCTTGAAGCTTTCTTT.

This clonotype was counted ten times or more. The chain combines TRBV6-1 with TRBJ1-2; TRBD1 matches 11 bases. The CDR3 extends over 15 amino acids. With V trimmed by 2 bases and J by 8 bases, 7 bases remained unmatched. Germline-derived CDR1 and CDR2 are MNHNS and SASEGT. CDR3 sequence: CASSEIGQGARGYTF. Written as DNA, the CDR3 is TGTGCCAGCAGTGAAATAGGACAGGGGGCTCGGGGCTACACCTTC.

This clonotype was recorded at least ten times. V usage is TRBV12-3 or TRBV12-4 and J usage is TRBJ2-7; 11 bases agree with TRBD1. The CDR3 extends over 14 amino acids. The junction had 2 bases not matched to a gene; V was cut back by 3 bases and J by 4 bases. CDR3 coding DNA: TGTGCCAGCAGTTTGGGGGACAGGGGGTACGAGCAGTACTTC. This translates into CASSLGDRGYEQYF.

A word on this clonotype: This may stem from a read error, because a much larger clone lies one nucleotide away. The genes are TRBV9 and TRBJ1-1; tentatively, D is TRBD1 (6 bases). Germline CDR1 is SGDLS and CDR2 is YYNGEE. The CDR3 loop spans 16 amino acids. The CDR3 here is CAISVAGGIGNTEAFF. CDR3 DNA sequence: TGTGCCATCAGCGTAGCGGGGGGCATTGGGAACACTGAAGCTTTCTTT. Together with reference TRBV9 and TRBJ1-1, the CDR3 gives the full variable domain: DSGVTQTPKHLITATGQRVTLRCSPRSGDLSVYWYQQSLDQGLQFLIQYYNGEERAKGNILERFSAQQFPDLHSELNLSSLELGDSALYFCAISVAGGIGNTEAFFGQGTRLTVV.

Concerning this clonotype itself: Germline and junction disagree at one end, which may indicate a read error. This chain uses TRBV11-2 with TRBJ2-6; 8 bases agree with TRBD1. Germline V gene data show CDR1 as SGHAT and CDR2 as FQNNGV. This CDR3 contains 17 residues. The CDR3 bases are TGTGCCAGCAACCTTCAGGCAGGGGGCTCTGGGGCCAACGTCCTGATTTTC. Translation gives CASNLQAGGSGANVLIF.

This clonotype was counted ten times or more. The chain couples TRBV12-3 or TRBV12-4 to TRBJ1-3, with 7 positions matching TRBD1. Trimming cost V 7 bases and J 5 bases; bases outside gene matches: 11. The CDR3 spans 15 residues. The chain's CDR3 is CASNQRQGWRNTIYF. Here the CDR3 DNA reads TGTGCCAGCAACCAAAGACAGGGATGGAGAAACACCATATATTTT.

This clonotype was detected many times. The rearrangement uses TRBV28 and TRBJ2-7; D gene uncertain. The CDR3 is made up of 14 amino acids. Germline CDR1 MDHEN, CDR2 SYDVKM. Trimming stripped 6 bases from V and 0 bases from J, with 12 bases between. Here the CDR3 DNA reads TGTGCCAGCAGACCACCAGCCAACTCCTACGAGCAGTACTTC. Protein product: CASRPPANSYEQYF. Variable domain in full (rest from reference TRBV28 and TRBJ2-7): DVKVTQSSRYLVKRTGEKVFLECVQDMDHENMFWYRQDPGLGLRLIYFSYDVKMKEKGDIPEGYSVSREKKERFSLILESASTNQTSMYLCASRPPANSYEQYFGPGTRLTVT.

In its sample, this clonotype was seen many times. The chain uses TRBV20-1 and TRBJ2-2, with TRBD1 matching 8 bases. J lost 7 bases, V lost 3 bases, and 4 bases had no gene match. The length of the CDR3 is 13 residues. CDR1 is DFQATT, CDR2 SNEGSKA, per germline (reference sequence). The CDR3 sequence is CSASTGGNGELFF. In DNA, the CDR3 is TGCAGTGCTAGCACAGGGGGTAACGGGGAGCTGTTTTTT.

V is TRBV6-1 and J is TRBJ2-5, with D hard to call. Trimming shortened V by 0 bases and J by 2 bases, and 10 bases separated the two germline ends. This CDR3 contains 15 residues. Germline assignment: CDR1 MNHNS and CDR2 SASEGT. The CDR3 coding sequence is TGTGCCAGCAGTGAAGCAGGGATAATACAAGAGACCCAGTACTTC. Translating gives CASSEAGIIQETQYF.

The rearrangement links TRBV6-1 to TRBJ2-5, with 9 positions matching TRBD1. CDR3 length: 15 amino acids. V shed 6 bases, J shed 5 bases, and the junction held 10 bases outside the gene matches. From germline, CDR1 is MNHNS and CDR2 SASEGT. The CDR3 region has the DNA TGTGCCAGCAGGCGCCGGGACAGGGCTGAGGAGACCCAGTACTTC. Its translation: CASRRRDRAEETQYF.

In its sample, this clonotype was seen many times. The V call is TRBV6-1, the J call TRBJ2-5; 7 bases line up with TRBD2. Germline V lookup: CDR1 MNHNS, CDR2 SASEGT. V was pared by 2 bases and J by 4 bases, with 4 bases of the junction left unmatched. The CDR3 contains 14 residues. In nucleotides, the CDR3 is TGTGCCAGCAGTGAAATAGGCGGGAGAGAGACCCAGTACTTC. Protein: CASSEIGGRETQYF.